This T cell receptor beta chain was sequenced in a study of stem cell transplantation in POMP-related autoinflammatory disease. Measured with immunoSEQ multiplex PCR; TCRdb has only the in-frame clones, and not every one. The sample shows tens of thousands of clones, approximately 91% of them seen only once. This clonotype was obtained from a human patient with POMP-related autoinflammation and immune dysregulation (PRAID). Some T cells may be graft donor cells. The specimen was CD4+ T cells from PBMCs, collected after stem cell transplantation.

CDR3 coding DNA: TGCAGTGCTGGGCTGAACACTGAAGCTTTCTTT. Translation: CSAGLNTEAFF. The V and J genes are TRBV20-1 and TRBJ1-1; no definite D call. Trimming stripped 5 bases from V and 0 bases from J, with 4 bases between. CDR3 size: 11 residues. The V gene's germline CDR1 is DFQATT and CDR2 SNEGSKA (reference sequence).